There are many counts of the clone carrying this TCR beta chain. The sample belongs to a study of T cells in Graves' hyperthyroidism and ophthalmopathy. Graves' hyperthyroidism was deemed stable given no ophthalmopathy progression within 18 months. Hyperthyroidism patients were newly diagnosed, had disease duration under 2 months, and were aged 18 to 65 years. On the basis of clinical symptoms, serum thyroxine and TRAb, thyroid ultrasound and orbital computed tomography, diagnoses were made. The PBMCs were sourced from fresh peripheral blood (approximately 10 ml). V was pared by 6 bases and J by 4 bases, with 16 bases between. Per germline, CDR1 SNHLY and CDR2 FYNNEI. The CDR3 consists of 15 residues. RNA transcripts provided the source from which TCR beta CDR3 regions were amplified. The HTBI set primed first-round TCR CDR3 RT-PCR. TCRdb redid the calling of the multiplex PCR reads with MiXCR, one entry per CDR3 protein. The table records hundreds of thousands of distinct CDR3 sequences, about 15% of them present only once.

The gene calls are TRBV2 and TRBJ2-1, with TRBD2 as a possible D gene (5 bases). The specimen was blood. The sequence came from a woman between 18 and 29 years old with Graves' hyperthyroidism. The CDR3 loop is CASRARTAAYNEQFF. The CDR3, as DNA: TGTGCCAGCAGGGCCCGGACTGCAGCTTACAATGAGCAGTTCTTC.